The 32 T cell receptor beta chains given below trace back to one sample, sequenced in a study of blood T cells in healthy people across ages. Through a sample-barcoded 5' primer and a J-beta primer mix, a second PCR was run for roughly 6 to 12 cycles. MiXCR was run by TCRdb on the 5' RACE reads, yielding one entry per CDR3 protein. The data show roughly 1,500,000 distinct CDR3 sequences, with 30% to 35% seen just once and 10% to 12% held by the top ten. Source material: blood. The source of these receptors is a woman aged 30 to 39 in good health.

The gene calls are TRBV27 and TRBJ2-7, with 12 bases identical to TRBD1. This CDR3 region has 14 residues. CDR1 and CDR2 from the germline V gene are MNHEY and SMNVEV (reference sequence). Trimming removed 9 bases from V and 1 base from J; junction bases left unmatched: 4. CDR3 nucleotide sequence: TGTGCCAGTCCGGGACAGGGGGCTTCCTACGAGCAGTACTTC. Protein: CASPGQGASYEQYF.

The CDR3 DNA reads TGTGCCAGCAGCGTGCAAGCGGGAAGCACAGATACGCAGTATTTT. Encoded protein: CASSVQAGSTDTQYF. The V gene is TRBV7-3, the J gene TRBJ2-3; 7 bases are shared with TRBD2. The CDR3 runs to 15 residues. The J segment lost 0 bases and the V segment lost 5 bases, leaving 5 bases of the junction unmatched. Germline V gene data show CDR1 as SGHTA and CDR2 as FQGTGA.

The chain has TRBV27 and TRBJ2-1; 9 bases match TRBD2. Germline CDR1 is MNHEY and CDR2 is SMNVEV (reference sequence). The CDR3 sequence is 14 residues long. V dropped 7 bases and J dropped 8; count of bases not matched to a gene: 9. The CDR3 spells CASTVAGEGYEQFF. The CDR3 coding sequence is TGTGCCAGCACTGTAGCGGGAGAGGGTTATGAGCAGTTCTTC.

V usage is TRBV5-5 and J usage is TRBJ1-2; the D is unclear. The CDR3 loop spans 12 amino acids. Germline V gene data show CDR1 as SGHKS and CDR2 as YYEKEE (reference sequence). Between the trimmed V and J ends, which lost 0 bases and 9 bases, there was a span of 9 bases. CDR3 residues: CASSLDFVSYTF. In nucleotides, the CDR3 is TGTGCCAGCAGCTTGGACTTTGTTAGCTACACCTTC. Filled out from reference TRBV5-5 and TRBJ1-2, the complete variable domain reads DAGVTQSPTHLIKTRGQQVTLRCSPISGHKSVSWYQQVLGQGPQFIFQYYEKEERGRGNFPDRFSARQFPNYSSELNVNALLLGDSALYLCASSLDFVSYTFGSGTRLTVV.

This clonotype has only a few counts. The genes are TRBV7-3 and TRBJ2-1; 11 positions agree with TRBD2. The CDR3 is 16 residues long. Germline V gene data show CDR1 as SGHTA and CDR2 as FQGTGA. V trimming: 5 bases; J trimming: 9 bases; junction bases outside the gene matches: 12. The CDR3 nucleotides read TGTGCCAGCAGCCTTAATAGCGGGAGGGCCCAGGGTGAGCAGTTCTTC. Its protein is CASSLNSGRAQGEQFF.

The chain combines TRBV6-1 with TRBJ1-2; no firm D call. The V and J ends lost 4 bases and 6 bases respectively, with 12 bases between them. The CDR3 loop spans 13 amino acids. Germline CDR1 reads MNHNS; CDR2 reads SASEGT. Here the CDR3 DNA reads TGTGCCAGCAGTGCTAGTGGTGACGATGGCTACACCTTC. Translated: CASSASGDDGYTF.

In its sample, this clonotype was seen a few times. The chain has TRBV13 and TRBJ2-5; D remains unclear. This CDR3 has 14 residues. The V gene's germline CDR1 is PRHDT and CDR2 FYEKMQ (reference sequence). V shed 0 bases and J shed 1 base, with 6 bases lying between them. The chain's CDR3 is CASSLGERQETQYF. Here the CDR3 DNA reads TGTGCCAGCAGCTTAGGCGAGCGCCAAGAGACCCAGTACTTC.

The genes are TRBV5-1 and TRBJ2-5; D may correspond to TRBD1 or TRBD2 (5 bases each). This CDR3 is 14 amino acids long. The V end lost 4 bases, the J end lost 1 base, and 11 bases lay between the germline ends. CDR1 SGHRS and CDR2 YFSETQ come from the germline V gene. Written as DNA, the CDR3 is TGCGCCAGCAGCGTACCGGGACCCCAAGAGACCCAGTACTTC. This gives the protein CASSVPGPQETQYF.

This clonotype was counted a few times. The chain joins TRBV5-4 to TRBJ2-7; D is perhaps TRBD1 or TRBD2 (5 bases each). Germline CDR1 is SGHNT and CDR2 is YYREEE (reference sequence). The CDR3 has 16 residues. The V end was cut by 2 bases, the J end by 4 bases, with 19 bases between. Here the CDR3 reads CASSFDQGVPIYEQYF. The CDR3 coding sequence is TGTGCCAGCAGCTTTGATCAGGGAGTACCGATATACGAGCAGTACTTC.

The rearrangement joins TRBV2 to TRBJ1-5; TRBD1 might be the D (5 bases). The CDR3 spans 14 residues. V lost 5 bases and J 4 bases, leaving 12 bases between the germline ends. Germline V lookup: CDR1 SNHLY, CDR2 FYNNEI. For the CDR3, the DNA is TGTGCCAGCAGTACCGAGACAGCTAATCAGCCCCAGCATTTT. Its translation is CASSTETANQPQHF.

The chain is built from TRBV20-1 and TRBJ2-1; 7 positions match TRBD1. This CDR3 comprises 15 residues. CDR1 DFQATT and CDR2 SNEGSKA come from the germline V gene (reference sequence). Unmatched junction bases numbered 8, after V lost 1 base and J lost 5 bases. The CDR3 region has the DNA TGCAGTGCTAGAGCTGAAGGGACAGCCCACAATGAGCAGTTCTTC. Protein: CSARAEGTAHNEQFF.

The chain combines TRBV6-1 with TRBJ1-1; D not resolved. Germline CDR1 is MNHNS and CDR2 is SASEGT. This CDR3 is 11 amino acids long. V was shortened by 10 bases and J by 7 bases, with 13 bases between the two germline ends. The CDR3 coding sequence is TGTGCCACCCCAAGCACAGTTGAAGCTTTCTTT. The encoded protein is CATPSTVEAFF.

This clonotype occurred a few times. The rearrangement uses TRBV9 and TRBJ2-6; 7 bases align to TRBD1. Trimming took 2 bases from V and 4 from J; bases not matched to a gene: 12. CDR1 and CDR2 from the germline V gene are SGDLS and YYNGEE. This CDR3 comprises 18 residues. This chain's CDR3 is CASSVRAETGKGANVLTF. CDR3 DNA sequence: TGTGCCAGCAGCGTGAGGGCCGAGACAGGGAAAGGGGCCAACGTCCTGACTTTC.

The chain employs TRBV20-1 and TRBJ1-2; D gene ambiguous. Germline V CDR1 and CDR2: DFQATT, SNEGSKA (reference sequence). Trimming took 3 bases from V and 6 from J, leaving 17 bases between them. This CDR3 contains 14 residues. Written as DNA, the CDR3 is TGCAGTGCTAGTACGGCAGGTCCTTATCATGGCTACACCTTC. Translated, it gives CSASTAGPYHGYTF.

This clonotype was observed a handful of times. The V call is TRBV4-1, the J call TRBJ1-5; the D gene is possibly TRBD1 (5 bases). V dropped 2 bases and J dropped 3 bases, with 17 bases sitting between them. This CDR3 is 17 amino acids long. Germline values: CDR1 MGHRA, CDR2 YSYEKL. CDR3 sequence reads: CASSQPWGPGPNQPQHF. The CDR3 DNA sequence: TGCGCCAGCAGCCAACCTTGGGGCCCAGGACCCAATCAGCCCCAGCATTTT.

The chain couples TRBV6-5 to TRBJ2-3; D not certain. CDR3 length: 15 amino acids. Trimming removed 5 bases from V and 1 base from J, with 13 bases in between. Germline values: CDR1 MNHEY, CDR2 SVGAGI. CDR3 sequence (DNA): TGTGCCAGCAGTCACCGACCGGTAGGCACAGATACGCAGTATTTT. This encodes CASSHRPVGTDTQYF.

This clonotype was seen repeatedly, ten times or more. Here the CDR3 reads CASSPQDYEQYF. In DNA form, the CDR3 reads TGTGCCAGCAGCCCTCAGGACTACGAGCAGTACTTC. The rearrangement uses TRBV7-9 and TRBJ2-7; D gene ambiguous. V gave up 5 bases and J gave up 3 bases, with 8 bases separating them. The germline V gene has CDR1 SEHNR and CDR2 FQNEAQ (reference sequence). CDR3 length: 12 residues.

This clonotype was detected ten times or more. The gene calls are TRBV6-4 and TRBJ2-1, with D unresolved. The CDR3 covers 15 residues. The V end lost 4 bases, the J end lost 0 bases, and 10 bases lay between the germline ends. Looked up from germline, CDR1 is MRHNA and CDR2 is SNTAGT. The chain's CDR3 is CASSVGESSYNEQFF. The CDR3 nucleotides are TGTGCCAGCAGTGTTGGGGAAAGCTCCTACAATGAGCAGTTCTTC.

The chain links TRBV28 to TRBJ2-2; 9 bases fit TRBD2. The CDR3 length is 14 residues. Germline assignment: CDR1 MDHEN and CDR2 SYDVKM. V lost 10 bases, J lost 0 bases, and 3 bases stayed unmatched. The CDR3 DNA follows: TGTGCCACCGCGGGAGGGCCGAACACCGGGGAGCTGTTTTTT. Translating gives CATAGGPNTGELFF.

By sample fraction, this clonotype is medium-sized (0.01 to 0.1%). The chain links TRBV20-1 to TRBJ2-5; no firm D call. The CDR3 spans 15 residues. V was cut by 0 bases and J by 6 bases, with 17 bases left in between. CDR1 and CDR2 (germline): DFQATT, SNEGSKA (reference sequence). The CDR3 loop is CSARDRDGQTQTQYF. The CDR3 DNA follows: TGCAGTGCTAGAGATCGAGATGGGCAGACCCAGACCCAGTACTTC.

Only one count was recorded for this clonotype. This rearrangement joins TRBV15 to TRBJ2-7; 8 nucleotides agree with TRBD2. The CDR3 has 16 residues. V was clipped by 0 bases and J by 0 bases; unmatched bases: 4. Germline V gives CDR1 LNHNV, CDR2 YYDKDF (reference sequence). The DNA of the CDR3 is TGTGCCACCAGCAGAGAAGTCGGGGGGGGCTCCTACGAGCAGTACTTC. Residues: CATSREVGGGSYEQYF.

This clonotype was seen a handful of times. This chain links TRBV28 with TRBJ2-3; D tentatively reads TRBD1 or TRBD2 (5 bases each). The CDR3 length is 16 residues. V was shortened by 3 bases and J by 2 bases, with 15 bases between the two germline ends. Germline V lookup: CDR1 MDHEN, CDR2 SYDVKM. The CDR3 reads CASSFRGSANTDTQYF. CDR3 coding DNA: TGTGCCAGCAGTTTTAGGGGTAGCGCAAACACAGATACGCAGTATTTT.

The chain carries TRBV12-3 or TRBV12-4 and TRBJ2-1; D is possibly TRBD1 (5 bases). V lost 5 bases, J lost 8 bases, and 16 bases lay in between. The CDR3 spans 14 residues. The CDR3 coding sequence is TGTGCCAGCAGTCCTGTGGGTAGGGGCGATGAGCAGTTCTTC. Its translation: CASSPVGRGDEQFF.

This clonotype showed up many times. This rearrangement joins TRBV4-1 to TRBJ1-2, with no clear D. Trimming left V 1 base short and J 2 bases short, with 8 bases between. This CDR3 has 14 amino acids. Per germline, CDR1 MGHRA and CDR2 YSYEKL. The CDR3 loop is CASSQGGGNYGYTF. DNA of the CDR3: TGCGCCAGCAGCCAAGGGGGTGGAAACTATGGCTACACCTTC.

In nucleotides, the CDR3 is TGTGCCATCAGTGAGTACCTGGACACTGAAGCTTTCTTT. Translated: CAISEYLDTEAFF. The genes are TRBV10-3 and TRBJ1-1; D is undetermined. The V gene lost 1 base and the J gene lost 3 bases, with 6 bases spanning the gap. The germline gives CDR1 ENHRY, CDR2 SYGVKD. CDR3 length equals 13 residues.

The J gene is TRBJ2-7, the V gene TRBV20-1; the match to TRBD2 covers 13 bases. The V gene end was trimmed by 5 bases and the J gene end by 0 bases; junction bases not matched to a gene: 4. CDR1 is DFQATT and CDR2 is SNEGSKA in the germline V gene (reference sequence). This CDR3 comprises 15 residues. The CDR3 region has the DNA TGCAGTGCTTGGGGACTAGCGGGGAGCTCCTACGAGCAGTACTTC. Amino acids: CSAWGLAGSSYEQYF.

This clonotype has a handful of counts. This chain links TRBV20-1 with TRBJ2-1; 7 bases match TRBD2. CDR3 length: 14 residues. Trimming removed 5 bases from V and 6 bases from J; junction bases left unmatched: 10. Germline V gene sequence: CDR1 DFQATT, CDR2 SNEGSKA (reference sequence). The CDR3 nucleotides read TGCAGTGCTGCTTCAGCTAGCGGCCTCAATGAGCAGTTCTTC. It yields the protein CSAASASGLNEQFF.

This clonotype has only a few counts. The chain carries TRBV27 and TRBJ2-1, with 9 bases matching TRBD1. The CDR3 runs to 17 residues. V was clipped by 6 bases and J by 3 bases; unmatched bases: 12. Germline loops: CDR1 MNHEY, CDR2 SMNVEV (reference sequence). The CDR3 DNA reads TGTGCCAGCAGCTCCACAGGGGGCTATTTTAACTACAATGAGCAGTTCTTC. Translation gives CASSSTGGYFNYNEQFF.

Concerning this clonotype: This sequence may be a read error, since a much larger clone differs from it by one base. V gene TRBV29-1 combines with J gene TRBJ2-4, with D possibly matching TRBD1 (5 bases). The J call may be incorrect, as the DNA end agrees better with TRBJ2-5. CDR3 size: 13 residues. Germline CDR1 reads SQVTM; CDR2 reads ANQGSEA. DNA of the CDR3: TGCAGCGTGCAGGGTGGGGTTAGAGAGACCCAGTACTTC. As protein: CSVQGGVRETQYF.

V is TRBV29-1 and J is TRBJ2-1, with a possible D match to TRBD1 (5 bases). The CDR3 has 13 residues. Germline V gives CDR1 SQVTM, CDR2 ANQGSEA. V was clipped by 4 bases and J by 7 bases, with 14 bases between them. The chain's CDR3 is CSVGAPAGNEQFF. For the CDR3, the DNA is TGCAGCGTTGGGGCGCCCGCAGGGAATGAGCAGTTCTTC.

This clonotype was picked up many times. J is TRBJ2-1 and V is TRBV12-3 or TRBV12-4, with TRBD2 identical over 10 bases. The CDR3 sequence is 15 residues long. After removal of 6 bases from V and 4 bases from J, the junction contained 6 bases not matched to a gene. This CDR3 reads CASRPTSGAYNEQFF. CDR3 nucleotides: TGTGCCAGCAGACCCACTAGCGGGGCTTACAATGAGCAGTTCTTC.

The rearrangement joins TRBV18 to TRBJ2-7; 8 nucleotides align to TRBD1. V lost 8 bases and J lost 9; bases outside the gene matches: 9. The length of the CDR3 is 12 residues. Germline CDR1 and CDR2: KGHSH and LQKENI. In DNA, the CDR3 is TGTGCCAGCGCGCGGACAGGGTTCGGGCAGTACTTC. Translation gives CASARTGFGQYF.